These 24 T cell receptor beta chains share one sample of origin, sequenced in a study of blood T cell repertoires in COVID-19. Only in-frame clones appear in the TCRdb table, and some are missing; sequencing was by immunoSEQ multiplex PCR. The table lists about half a million clones, about 85% of them singletons. The sequencing input was PBMCs or T cells enriched from blood (not recorded which). The receptors derive from a woman aged 55-70 years who had recovered from COVID-19.

The chain links TRBV27 to TRBJ2-3, with D possibly matching TRBD2 (5 bases). The ends were cut back, 3 bases at V and 1 base at J, with 5 bases in the middle. The germline V gene has CDR1 MNHEY and CDR2 SMNVEV (reference sequence). The CDR3 spans 13 residues. CDR3 residues: CASSFGGTDTQYF. The CDR3 region has the DNA TGTGCCAGCAGTTTCGGGGGCACAGATACGCAGTATTTT.

This chain uses TRBV9 with TRBJ1-4; D remains ambiguous. Trimming left V 3 bases short and J 0 bases short, with 9 bases between. The CDR3 sequence is 15 residues long. Germline CDR1 is SGDLS and CDR2 is YYNGEE. Here the CDR3 reads CASSETPATNEKLFF. The CDR3 DNA follows: TGTGCCAGCAGCGAAACACCTGCAACTAATGAAAAACTGTTTTTT. Combining the CDR3 with reference TRBV9 and TRBJ1-4 gives the whole variable domain DSGVTQTPKHLITATGQRVTLRCSPRSGDLSVYWYQQSLDQGLQFLIQYYNGEERAKGNILERFSAQQFPDLHSELNLSSLELGDSALYFCASSETPATNEKLFFGSGTQLSVL.

J is TRBJ2-1 and V is TRBV7-2; 11 nucleotides align to TRBD2. This CDR3 comprises 15 residues. The germline CDR1 and CDR2 sequences are SGHTA and FQGNSA. After removal of 2 bases from V and 7 bases from J, the junction contained 4 bases not matched to a gene. The CDR3 loop reads CASSLTSGGFNEQFF. CDR3 DNA sequence: TGTGCCAGCAGCTTAACTAGCGGGGGTTTTAATGAGCAGTTCTTC.

V and J are TRBV5-4 and TRBJ2-2, with 8 nucleotides matching TRBD1. This CDR3 has 15 amino acids. The germline gives CDR1 SGHNT, CDR2 YYREEE (reference sequence). The trim removed 4 bases at V and 3 bases at J, leaving 5 bases unmatched. CDR3 sequence (DNA): TGTGCCAGCAGCCTCGGACAGGGTTACACCGGGGAGCTGTTTTTT. Its translation: CASSLGQGYTGELFF. Combining the CDR3 with reference TRBV5-4 and TRBJ2-2 gives the whole variable domain ETGVTQSPTHLIKTRGQQVTLRCSSQSGHNTVSWYQQALGQGPQFIFQYYREEENGRGNFPPRFSGLQFPNYSSELNVNALELDDSALYLCASSLGQGYTGELFFGEGSRLTVL.

V gene TRBV19 combines with J gene TRBJ1-6; TRBD1 matches at 8 bases. CDR1 and CDR2 from the germline V gene are LNHDA and SQIVND (reference sequence). The CDR3 spans 15 residues. J gave up 3 bases and V 5 bases, and 3 bases lay outside the gene matches. The CDR3 DNA reads as TGTGCCAGTAGTGACAGGGGTAACTATAATTCACCCCTCCACTTT. Protein product: CASSDRGNYNSPLHF.

The V call is TRBV6-5, the J call TRBJ2-1; 14 nucleotides line up with TRBD2. This CDR3 is 15 amino acids long. The germline gives CDR1 MNHEY, CDR2 SVGAGI. V was pared by 6 bases and J by 8 bases, with 6 bases of the junction left unmatched. The CDR3 DNA reads TGTGCCAGCAGACGCGGACTAGCGGGGGGAGATGAGCAGTTCTTC. This sequence encodes CASRRGLAGGDEQFF.

The chain recombines TRBV6-5 with TRBJ2-7; 10 bases agree with TRBD1. CDR1 is MNHEY and CDR2 is SVGAGI in the germline V gene. Trimming at V came to 5 bases and at J to 7 bases, leaving 11 bases not matched to a gene. The CDR3 extends over 15 amino acids. CDR3 DNA: TGTGCCAGCAGTCCCCGGGACAGGGGCTTATATGAGCAGTACTTC. It is translated as CASSPRDRGLYEQYF.

The chain recombines TRBV5-5 with TRBJ2-4; D ambiguous. This CDR3 is built from 14 residues. With 5 bases removed from V and 1 base from J, the gap between germline ends came to 10 bases. CDR1 is SGHKS, CDR2 YYEKEE, per germline (reference sequence). For the CDR3, the DNA is TGTGCCAGCAGTTCCGACGGGGCCAAAAACATTCAGTACTTC. This encodes CASSSDGAKNIQYF.

V is TRBV27 and J is TRBJ2-3, with 7 bases matching TRBD2. Germline loops: CDR1 MNHEY, CDR2 SMNVEV (reference sequence). This CDR3 is built from 11 residues. Unmatched junction bases numbered 1, after V lost 6 bases and J lost 7 bases. CDR3 residues: CASSGGNTQYF. The DNA of the CDR3 is TGTGCCAGCAGCGGGGGGAATACGCAGTATTTT.

V gene TRBV20-1 combines with J gene TRBJ2-1; 8 bases match TRBD1. Germline CDR1 is DFQATT and CDR2 is SNEGSKA (reference sequence). V gave up 3 bases and J gave up 7 bases; unmatched junction bases: 8. The CDR3 runs 14 residues. Here the CDR3 reads CSASFKTGVNEQFF. CDR3 nucleotide sequence: TGCAGTGCTAGTTTTAAGACAGGGGTGAATGAGCAGTTCTTC.

The chain employs TRBV10-1 and TRBJ1-1, with 8 bases aligning to TRBD1. The CDR3 has 14 residues. V lost 6 bases and J lost 1; bases outside the gene matches: 4. Germline-derived CDR1 and CDR2 are WNHNN and SYGVQD (reference sequence). This CDR3 reads CASSPGGQNTEAFF. The CDR3 DNA is TGCGCCAGCAGCCCAGGGGGCCAGAACACTGAAGCTTTCTTT.

V is TRBV10-3 and J is TRBJ1-4; 7 nucleotides agree with TRBD1. V lost 6 bases to trimming and J lost 4 bases; unmatched junction nucleotides: 17. Per the germline V gene, CDR1 is ENHRY and CDR2 is SYGVKD. The CDR3 loop spans 18 amino acids. The CDR3 spells CAISATSDTGEFNEKLFF. The CDR3 coding sequence is TGTGCCATCAGCGCCACATCGGATACAGGGGAGTTTAATGAAAAACTGTTTTTT.

The chain is built from TRBV5-6 and TRBJ2-3, with D possibly matching TRBD2 (5 bases). CDR1 is SGHDT, CDR2 YYEEEE, per germline. There are 16 residues in the CDR3. V lost 4 bases and J 5 bases, leaving 20 bases between the germline ends. The CDR3, as DNA: TGTGCCAGCAGCCTTGGTGGAGGTGCTCCTGTAGATACGCAGTATTTT. Amino acid sequence: CASSLGGGAPVDTQYF.

The chain carries TRBV12-3 or TRBV12-4 and TRBJ2-1, with 7 nucleotides matching TRBD2. V dropped 5 bases and J dropped 10; count of bases not matched to a gene: 8. CDR3 length: 13 residues. The CDR3 sequence is CASSRTRKDEQFF. The CDR3 DNA reads TGTGCCAGCAGTCGGACTAGAAAGGACGAGCAGTTCTTC.

This chain joins TRBV6-5 and TRBJ1-2; D remains unclear. Per the germline V gene, CDR1 is MNHEY and CDR2 is SVGAGI. The CDR3 consists of 13 residues. Deletions cut 2 bases from V and 4 bases from J, with 8 bases between. CDR3 in amino acids: CASSYRETYGYTF. In nucleotides, the CDR3 is TGTGCCAGCAGTTACAGGGAGACCTATGGCTACACCTTC.

The V call is TRBV14, the J call TRBJ1-1, with TRBD1 identical over 11 bases. Germline CDR1 reads SGHDN; CDR2 reads FVKESK. This CDR3 has 16 residues. With V trimmed by 1 base and J by 5 bases, 6 bases remained unmatched. CDR3 protein: CASSQAGTGGRTEAFF. CDR3 nucleotide sequence: TGTGCCAGCAGCCAAGCCGGGACAGGGGGAAGAACTGAAGCTTTCTTT. Full variable domain (missing parts from reference TRBV14 and TRBJ1-1): EAGVTQFPSHSVIEKGQTVTLRCDPISGHDNLYWYRRVMGKEIKFLLHFVKESKQDESGMPNNRFLAERTGGTYSTLKVQPAELEDSGVYFCASSQAGTGGRTEAFFGQGTRLTVV.

The chain combines TRBV27 with TRBJ1-2, with D unresolved. CDR1 MNHEY and CDR2 SMNVEV come from the germline V gene (reference sequence). The CDR3 covers 16 residues. V lost 6 bases to trimming and J lost 5 bases, with 22 bases between them. The CDR3 spells CASRTLGGRSSYGYTF. The CDR3 nucleotides are TGTGCCAGCAGAACCCTGGGAGGGAGGTCTAGTTATGGCTACACCTTC.

The chain combines TRBV30 with TRBJ1-1, with D unresolved. Trimming pared 1 base from V and 0 bases from J, leaving 6 bases between. Germline lookup yields CDR1 GTSNPN and CDR2 SVGIG (reference sequence). This CDR3 spans 13 amino acids. The CDR3 sequence: CAWSDGMNTEAFF. Written as DNA, the CDR3 is TGTGCCTGGAGTGACGGGATGAACACTGAAGCTTTCTTT.

This clone has only one observation. The rearrangement links TRBV7-6 to TRBJ2-2; TRBD1 agrees at 10 bases. The CDR3 sequence is 16 residues long. Germline CDR1 reads SGHVS; CDR2 reads FNYEAQ. V gave up 5 bases and J gave up 4 bases; unmatched junction bases: 7. CDR3 in amino acids: CASSLRQGAGTGELFF. CDR3 nucleotide sequence: TGTGCCAGCAGCCTCCGACAGGGGGCGGGCACCGGGGAGCTGTTTTTT.

V is TRBV2 and J is TRBJ2-5; D ambiguous. This CDR3 contains 12 residues. Looked up from germline, CDR1 is SNHLY and CDR2 is FYNNEI. Trimming removed 2 bases at V and 5 bases at J, with 6 bases between. CDR3 sequence reads: CASSETVETQYF. CDR3 DNA: TGTGCCAGCAGTGAAACGGTGGAGACCCAGTACTTC.

The chain recombines TRBV19 with TRBJ2-1; D possibly corresponds to TRBD2 (5 bases). This CDR3 has 13 residues. Between the trimmed V and J ends, which lost 2 bases and 6 bases, there was a span of 8 bases. The germline CDR1 and CDR2 sequences are LNHDA and SQIVND (reference sequence). The CDR3 bases are TGTGCCAGTAGTATACTAGCCGGCAATGAGCAGTTCTTC. Its translation: CASSILAGNEQFF.

The J gene is TRBJ1-2, the V gene TRBV6-5; no reliable D call. The V end lost 8 bases, the J end lost 0 bases, and 16 bases lay between the germline ends. Germline V gene lookup returns CDR1 MNHEY and CDR2 SVGAGI. The CDR3 is 15 residues long. The CDR3 DNA follows: TGTGCCAGCGGCGACCAACAGCAAACTAACTATGGCTACACCTTC. It is translated as CASGDQQQTNYGYTF.

This clone was observed a few times. The rearrangement uses TRBV12-3 or TRBV12-4 and TRBJ2-1; D is unclear. The V and J ends lost 2 bases and 4 bases respectively, with 3 bases between them. This CDR3 has 12 residues. DNA for the CDR3: TGTGCCAGCAGTTTACAGTACAATGAGCAGTTCTTC. Translated: CASSLQYNEQFF.

This chain joins TRBV28 and TRBJ1-2; D perhaps matches TRBD1 (5 bases). The CDR3 loop spans 14 amino acids. Between the trimmed V and J ends, which lost 6 bases and 4 bases, there was a span of 15 bases. Germline V CDR1 and CDR2: MDHEN, SYDVKM. The DNA of the CDR3 is TGTGCCAGCAGGCGACAGAGTTCCGTCTATGGCTACACCTTC. Protein product: CASRRQSSVYGYTF.